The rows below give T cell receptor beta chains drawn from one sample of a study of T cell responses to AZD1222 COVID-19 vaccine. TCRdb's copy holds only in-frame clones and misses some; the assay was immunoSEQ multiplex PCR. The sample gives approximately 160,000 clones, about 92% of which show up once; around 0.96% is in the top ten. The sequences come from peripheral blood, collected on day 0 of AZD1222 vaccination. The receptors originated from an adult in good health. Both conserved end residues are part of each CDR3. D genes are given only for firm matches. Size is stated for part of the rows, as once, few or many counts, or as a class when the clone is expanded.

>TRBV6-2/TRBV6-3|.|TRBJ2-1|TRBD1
TGTGCCAGCAGTTTCGGGGGGACAGGGGAGAATGAGCAGTTCTTC
CASSFGGTGENEQFF
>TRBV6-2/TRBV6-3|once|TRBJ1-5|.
TGTGCCAGCAGTTACTTCTATCAGCCCCAGCATTTT
CASSYFYQPQHF
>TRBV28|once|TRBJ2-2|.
TGTGCCAGCAGTTTCGACTCAAACACCGGGGAGCTGTTTTTT
CASSFDSNTGELFF
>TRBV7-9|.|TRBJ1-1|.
TGTGCCAGCAGCCCGGGCCTTTACACTGAAGCTTTCTTT
CASSPGLYTEAFF
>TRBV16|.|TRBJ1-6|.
TGTGCCAGCAGCTCTGCAGGGGCCGGGCCCCTCCACTTT
CASSSAGAGPLHF
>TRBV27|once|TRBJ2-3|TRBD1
TGTGCCAGCAGCTCATGGCAGGGGGTTAGCACAGATACGCAGTATTTT
CASSSWQGVSTDTQYF
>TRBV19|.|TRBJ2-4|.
TGTGCCAGTATGGCTAGCCGAGCCAAAAACATTCAGTACTTC
CASMASRAKNIQYF
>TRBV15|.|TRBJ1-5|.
TGTGCCACCAGCGGACGAGAGGGGGGTCCTGGACAGCCCCAGCATTTT
CATSGREGGPGQPQHF
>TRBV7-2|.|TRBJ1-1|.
TGTGCCAGCAGCCCCTGGAGGAACACTGAAGCTTTCTTT
CASSPWRNTEAFF
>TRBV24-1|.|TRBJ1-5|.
TGTGCCACCAGTGATTTTATAGGACCCAGGGAGAATCAGCCCCAGCATTTT
CATSDFIGPRENQPQHF
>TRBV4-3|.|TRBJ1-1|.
TGCGCCAGCAGCCAGGGACCCCGAGGTACTGAAGCTTTCTTT
CASSQGPRGTEAFF
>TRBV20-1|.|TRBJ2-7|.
TGCAGTGCGGGGGACTACGAGCAGTACTTC
CSAGDYEQYF
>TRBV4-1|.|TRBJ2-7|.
TGCGCCAGCAGCCAAAATGAGGGGGACCACGAGCAGTACTTC
CASSQNEGDHEQYF
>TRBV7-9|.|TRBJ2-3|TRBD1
TGTGCCAGCAGCCTCTTCGGGACAGGGGGCCCAGATACGCAGTATTTT
CASSLFGTGGPDTQYF
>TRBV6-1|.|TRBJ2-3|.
TGTGCCAGCAGTGAACAGGGGTGGACAGATACGCAGTATTTT
CASSEQGWTDTQYF
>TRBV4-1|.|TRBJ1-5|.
TGCGCCAGCAGTCGGACCTCGGGGAGCAATCAGCCCCAGCATTTT
CASSRTSGSNQPQHF
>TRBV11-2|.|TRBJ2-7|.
TGTGCCAGCAGCCTACAGAACTACGAGCAGTACTTC
CASSLQNYEQYF
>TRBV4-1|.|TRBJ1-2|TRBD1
TGCGCCAGCAGCCAAGAGGGGGGACAGTACTATGGCTACACCTTC
CASSQEGGQYYGYTF
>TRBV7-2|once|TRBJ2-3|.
TGTGCCAGCATCGACTCGACTACTAGCACAGATACGCAGTATTTT
CASIDSTTSTDTQYF
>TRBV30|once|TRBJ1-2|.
TGTGCCTGGAAGTCCGGGAACTATGGCTACACCTTC
CAWKSGNYGYTF
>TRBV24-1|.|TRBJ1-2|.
TGTGCCACCAGTGACGACCGGGCTACTGGCTACACCTTC
CATSDDRATGYTF
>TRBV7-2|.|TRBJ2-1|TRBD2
TGTGCCAGCAGCTTACTAATCCTAGCGGGGTACTACAATGAGCAGTTCTTC
CASSLLILAGYYNEQFF
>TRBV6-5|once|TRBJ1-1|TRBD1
TGTGCCAGCAGTAGACAGGGAGCGAACACTGAAGCTTTCTTT
CASSRQGANTEAFF
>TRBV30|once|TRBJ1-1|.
TGTGCCTGGAGTGTACAGGTAAACACTGAAGCTTTCTTT
CAWSVQVNTEAFF
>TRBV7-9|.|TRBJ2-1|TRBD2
TGTGCCAGCAGACTAATAGCGGGGGCCTCCTACAATGAGCAGTTCTTC
CASRLIAGASYNEQFF
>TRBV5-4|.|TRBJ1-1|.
TGTGCCAGCAGTCTTTCCGCAGGGGCCGGAGGCCCCATGAACACTGAAGCTTTCTTT
CASSLSAGAGGPMNTEAFF
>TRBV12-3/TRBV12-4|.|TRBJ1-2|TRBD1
TGTGCCAGCAGACAAACAGGGGGTGGAGGCTACACCTTC
CASRQTGGGGYTF
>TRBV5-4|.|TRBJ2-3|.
TGTGCCAGCAGCTCCTACAGCACAGATACGCAGTATTTT
CASSSYSTDTQYF
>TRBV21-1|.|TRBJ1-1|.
TGTGCCAGCAGCAAGCATTGTGCCCGACCCACATGGAACACTGAAGCTTTCTTT
CASSKHCARPTWNTEAFF
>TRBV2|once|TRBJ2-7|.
TGTGCCAGCAGTGAAGCGCGTAAATCCTACGAGCAGTACTTC
CASSEARKSYEQYF
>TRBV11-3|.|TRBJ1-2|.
TGTGCCAGCAGCCCCCCGGGGCGGAACTATGGCTACACCTTC
CASSPPGRNYGYTF
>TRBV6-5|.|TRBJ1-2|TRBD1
TGTGCCAGCAGTTCAAGACAGGGGGCGCTGAGCTATGGCTACACCTTC
CASSSRQGALSYGYTF
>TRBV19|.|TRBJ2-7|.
TGTGCCAGTAGTCCCGGCTACGAGCAGTACTTC
CASSPGYEQYF
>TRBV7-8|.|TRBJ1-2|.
TGTGCCAGCAGCTTCACAGTGAAAGGGGGCTACACCTTC
CASSFTVKGGYTF
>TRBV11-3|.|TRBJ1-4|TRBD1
TGTGCCAGCAGCTCCCGGGACAGGTCTAATGAAAAACTGTTTTTT
CASSSRDRSNEKLFF
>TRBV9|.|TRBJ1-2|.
TGTGCCAGCAGCTCCCGTACCGGGGTCCATGGCTACACCTTC
CASSSRTGVHGYTF
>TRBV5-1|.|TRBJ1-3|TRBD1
TGCGCCAGCAGCTTTACAGGGGGCAACTCTGGAAACACCATATATTTT
CASSFTGGNSGNTIYF
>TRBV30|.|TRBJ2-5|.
TGTGCCTGGAGGGGGGTTGTGCAGGAGACCCAGTACTTC
CAWRGVVQETQYF
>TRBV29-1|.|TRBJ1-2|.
TGCAGCGTTGAAGATCTTAACCATGGCTACACCTTC
CSVEDLNHGYTF
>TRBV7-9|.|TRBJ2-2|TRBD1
TGTGCCAGCAGTGGGACAGGTCAAACCGGGGAGCTGTTTTTT
CASSGTGQTGELFF
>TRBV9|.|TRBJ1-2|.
TGTGCCAGCAGCGCAGACAGAAACGGTGCCTATGGCTACACCTTC
CASSADRNGAYGYTF
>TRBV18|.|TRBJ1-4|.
TGTGCCAGCTCACCGGCGGGCGAGGGTGAAAAACTGTTTTTT
CASSPAGEGEKLFF
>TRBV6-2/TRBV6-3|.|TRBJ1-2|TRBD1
TGTGCCAGCAGCAGACCGGGACAGATGAGTTATGGCTACACCTTC
CASSRPGQMSYGYTF
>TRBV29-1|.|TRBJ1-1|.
TGCAGCTCTGAGATTGTGGGGAACACTGAAGCTTTCTTT
CSSEIVGNTEAFF
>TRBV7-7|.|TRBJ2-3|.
TGTGCTAGCAGCCTCTCGGGGGCCGCGGGGGTAGATACGCAGTATTTT
CASSLSGAAGVDTQYF
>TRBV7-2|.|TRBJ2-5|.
TGTGCCAGCAGCTTAGTACCGCCAGAAGAGACCCAGTACTTC
CASSLVPPEETQYF
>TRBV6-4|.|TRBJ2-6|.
TGTGCCAGCAGTGCCAGAACAGGGACTGGGGCCAACGTCCTGACTTTC
CASSARTGTGANVLTF
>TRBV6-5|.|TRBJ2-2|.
TGTGCCAGCAGATGGGTCCCCGGGGAGCTGTTTTTT
CASRWVPGELFF
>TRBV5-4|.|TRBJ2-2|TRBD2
TGTGCCAGCAGCTTGGCCACGCGGGGGGGCGGCGGGGAGCTGTTTTTT
CASSLATRGGGGELFF
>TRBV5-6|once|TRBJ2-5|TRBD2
TGTGCCAGCAGCTTGGTTCTTCTAGCGGGGGGCACCCAAGAGACCCAGTACTTC
CASSLVLLAGGTQETQYF
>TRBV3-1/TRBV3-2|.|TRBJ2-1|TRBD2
TGTGCCAGCAGCCGGGTTGGGAGGGGATATTTCTACAATGAGCAGTTCTTC
CASSRVGRGYFYNEQFF